The 22 T cell receptor beta chains below all came from one sample that was sequenced in a study of blood T cell repertoires in COVID-19. This table comes from immunoSEQ multiplex PCR, and its TCRdb copy is limited to in-frame clones, with some not included. The sample includes about 160,000 clones, roughly nine tenths of them seen just once. The sample taken for sequencing was peripheral blood. These receptors were collected from a woman between 65 and 79 years old with acute or convalescent COVID-19.

This chain uses TRBV7-9 with TRBJ1-2; TRBD1 matches at 7 bases. V lost 5 bases and J lost 5; bases outside the gene matches: 11. The CDR3 runs to 15 residues. Germline V gene data show CDR1 as SEHNR and CDR2 as FQNEAQ (reference sequence). The CDR3 sequence is CASSPRQGPLYGYTF. CDR3 nucleotides: TGTGCCAGCAGCCCCCGACAGGGTCCCCTTTATGGCTACACCTTC.

This rearrangement joins TRBV14 to TRBJ2-7; D is undetermined. CDR1 SGHDN and CDR2 FVKESK come from the germline V gene. V gave up 3 bases and J gave up 7 bases, with 10 bases separating them. The CDR3 is made up of 12 amino acids. This CDR3 is CASSHYNGEQYF. CDR3 nucleotide sequence: TGTGCCAGCAGCCACTACAACGGGGAGCAGTACTTC.

This clone was observed once. CDR3 region: CAISERIGGSPLHF. The CDR3 DNA follows: TGTGCCATCAGTGAAAGGATCGGGGGTTCACCCCTCCACTTT. The rearrangement joins TRBV10-3 to TRBJ1-6; D is perhaps TRBD1 (5 bases). The length of the CDR3 is 14 residues. Germline lookup yields CDR1 ENHRY and CDR2 SYGVKD. V was trimmed by 3 bases and J by 9 bases, leaving 12 bases between them.

The chain couples TRBV9 to TRBJ2-1; 7 nucleotides agree with TRBD1. The CDR3 covers 12 residues. CDR1 is SGDLS, CDR2 YYNGEE, per germline. With V trimmed by 3 bases and J by 8 bases, 2 bases remained unmatched. CDR3 loop: CASSGQGHEQFF. CDR3 coding DNA: TGTGCCAGCAGCGGACAGGGCCATGAGCAGTTCTTC. The full variable domain, its missing parts supplied by reference TRBV9 and TRBJ2-1, is DSGVTQTPKHLITATGQRVTLRCSPRSGDLSVYWYQQSLDQGLQFLIQYYNGEERAKGNILERFSAQQFPDLHSELNLSSLELGDSALYFCASSGQGHEQFFGPGTRLTVL.

The chain couples TRBV29-1 to TRBJ1-2; possible D gene TRBD1, 5 bases. The V end lost 7 bases, the J end lost 8 bases, and 23 bases lay between the germline ends. CDR1 is SQVTM, CDR2 ANQGSEA, per germline. The length of the CDR3 is 14 residues. The CDR3 sequence: CSDRQPTRPGGYTF. Written as DNA, the CDR3 is TGCAGCGACCGACAGCCAACCCGGCCTGGGGGCTACACCTTC.

This rearrangement joins TRBV28 to TRBJ2-5; no firm D call. The V gene's germline CDR1 is MDHEN and CDR2 SYDVKM. Trimming stripped 4 bases from V and 4 bases from J, with 16 bases between. This CDR3 is built from 15 residues. CDR3 sequence: CASSSTQGGRETQYF. CDR3 coding DNA: TGTGCCAGCAGTTCCACCCAAGGTGGGCGAGAGACCCAGTACTTC.

The rearrangement uses TRBV7-2 and TRBJ1-5; no firm D call. Per germline, CDR1 SGHTA and CDR2 FQGNSA. CDR3 length: 17 residues. The ends were cut back, 4 bases at V and 2 bases at J, with 18 bases in the middle. The CDR3 region has the DNA TGTGCCAGCAGCTCTTACACGGGGTGGTTACGCAATCAGCCCCAGCATTTT. Translation gives CASSSYTGWLRNQPQHF.

V and J are TRBV4-3 and TRBJ2-5, with 9 nucleotides matching TRBD1. Germline V gives CDR1 LGHNA, CDR2 YSLEER. This CDR3 comprises 15 residues. Trimming cost V 3 bases and J 5 bases; bases outside gene matches: 7. The CDR3 DNA reads TGCGCCAGCAGCCAGGGTGGGACAGGGCGGGAGACCCAGTACTTC. Translated: CASSQGGTGRETQYF.

V usage is TRBV28 and J usage is TRBJ2-2; 8 positions match TRBD1. Germline loops: CDR1 MDHEN, CDR2 SYDVKM. This CDR3 has 14 amino acids. J was trimmed by 6 bases and V by 6 bases; bases with no gene match: 6. The CDR3 here is CASSSTGVAGELFF. CDR3 nucleotides: TGTGCCAGCAGCTCGACAGGGGTGGCCGGGGAGCTGTTTTTT.

The genes are TRBV18 and TRBJ2-3, with a weak D call TRBD1 (6 bases). V lost 5 bases to trimming and J lost 4 bases, with 10 bases between them. Germline V gene lookup returns CDR1 KGHSH and CDR2 LQKENI. This CDR3 has 13 residues. The DNA for the CDR3 is TGTGCCAGCTCAGACAGGTTCGCAGATACGCAGTATTTT. This translates into CASSDRFADTQYF. Looking up the rest from reference TRBV18 and TRBJ2-3 gives the full variable domain: NAGVMQNPRHLVRRRGQEARLRCSPMKGHSHVYWYRQLPEEGLKFMVYLQKENIIDESGMPKERFSAEFPKEGPSILRIQQVVRGDSAAYFCASSDRFADTQYFGPGTRLTVL.

The rearrangement links TRBV28 to TRBJ2-1; 8 bases agree with TRBD1. The CDR3 runs to 15 residues. V gave up 10 bases and J gave up 0 bases; unmatched junction bases: 8. Germline values: CDR1 MDHEN, CDR2 SYDVKM. The CDR3 sequence: CATKWGTGSYNEQFF. The CDR3 region has the DNA TGTGCCACCAAGTGGGGGACAGGCTCCTACAATGAGCAGTTCTTC.

The chain uses TRBV30 and TRBJ1-6; D is unresolved. Trimming stripped 2 bases from V and 9 bases from J, with 14 bases between. Germline CDR1 reads GTSNPN; CDR2 reads SVGIG (reference sequence). The CDR3 contains 14 residues. The CDR3 region is CAWSRESRLSPLHF. DNA of the CDR3: TGTGCCTGGAGTAGGGAGTCACGGCTTTCACCCCTCCACTTT. The full variable domain, rest sourced from reference TRBV30 and TRBJ1-6, is SQTIHQWPATLVQPVGSPLSLECTVEGTSNPNLYWYRQAAGRGLQLLFYSVGIGQISSEVPQNLSASRPQDRQFILSSKKLLLSDSGFYLCAWSRESRLSPLHFGNGTRLTVT.

The rearrangement joins TRBV7-6 to TRBJ1-6; D remains ambiguous. Trimming cost V 1 base and J 5 bases, with 6 bases left between them. There are 14 residues in the CDR3. The germline V gene encodes CDR1 SGHVS and CDR2 FNYEAQ. CDR3 sequence: CASSLETDNSPLHF. In DNA, the CDR3 is TGTGCCAGCAGCTTAGAGACTGATAATTCACCCCTCCACTTT.

V gene TRBV25-1 combines with J gene TRBJ2-7; D is unresolved. This CDR3 is built from 12 residues. Germline V gene lookup returns CDR1 MGHDK and CDR2 SYGVNS. V lost 4 bases and J lost 6, with 10 bases in between. CDR3 amino acids: CASSGYTFEQYF. DNA for the CDR3: TGTGCCAGCAGTGGTTACACGTTCGAGCAGTACTTC.

In this sample, this clone turned up once. The rearrangement uses TRBV6-5 and TRBJ2-5; tentative D call: TRBD2 (5 bases). Germline loops: CDR1 MNHEY, CDR2 SVGAGI. Trimming removed 0 bases from V and 2 bases from J, with 13 bases in between. CDR3 length equals 16 residues. This CDR3 is CASSYSTAAGQETQYF. The CDR3 coding sequence is TGTGCCAGCAGTTACTCGACGGCCGCGGGTCAAGAGACCCAGTACTTC.

This sequence joins TRBV19 and TRBJ2-2; D might be TRBD1 (5 bases). Deletions cut 3 bases from V and 4 bases from J, with 15 bases between. Germline assignment: CDR1 LNHDA and CDR2 SQIVND (reference sequence). The CDR3 is 16 residues long. The CDR3, as DNA: TGTGCCAGTAGTATGGGGCCGCTATTCCCCACCGGGGAGCTGTTTTTT. Residues: CASSMGPLFPTGELFF.

The V and J genes are TRBV19 and TRBJ2-1, with 11 positions matching TRBD2. Per the germline V gene, CDR1 is LNHDA and CDR2 is SQIVND (reference sequence). This CDR3 has 14 amino acids. V lost 7 bases and J lost 5; bases outside the gene matches: 4. The CDR3 spells CASTGTSGHNEQFF. The CDR3 DNA sequence: TGTGCCAGTACCGGGACTAGCGGCCACAATGAGCAGTTCTTC.

The V gene is TRBV29-1, the J gene TRBJ1-3, with 7 bases fitting TRBD1. CDR1 and CDR2 (germline): SQVTM, ANQGSEA. The V segment lost 6 bases and the J segment 4 bases; nucleotides outside the gene matches: 3. This CDR3 has 12 amino acids. The CDR3 here is CSVRTGGNTIYF. DNA of the CDR3: TGCAGCGTACGGACAGGAGGAAACACCATATATTTT.

V and J are TRBV6-5 and TRBJ1-5; TRBD1 matches at 8 bases. V lost 6 bases and J lost 1; bases outside the gene matches: 5. The CDR3 consists of 15 residues. CDR1 MNHEY and CDR2 SVGAGI come from the germline V gene. The CDR3 spells CASRVDRASNQPQHF. CDR3 bases: TGTGCCAGCAGAGTGGACAGGGCGAGCAATCAGCCCCAGCATTTT.

This clone occurred once. The CDR3 bases are TGTGCCAGCAGCCTAACAGGGGGGACCACAGATACGCAGTATTTT. As protein: CASSLTGGTTDTQYF. The chain combines TRBV2 with TRBJ2-3; 8 nucleotides agree with TRBD1. The length of the CDR3 is 15 residues. V shed 6 bases and J 2 bases; nucleotides not matched to a gene: 7. Germline lookup yields CDR1 SNHLY and CDR2 FYNNEI.

V gene TRBV18 combines with J gene TRBJ1-3, with a weak D call TRBD1 (5 bases). The germline CDR1 and CDR2 sequences are KGHSH and LQKENI. Trimming left V 1 base short and J 1 base short, with 11 bases between. This CDR3 has 16 amino acids. CDR3 protein: CASSPQGVKSGNTIYF. Here the CDR3 DNA reads TGTGCCAGCTCACCACAAGGGGTCAAGTCTGGAAACACCATATATTTT.

The chain links TRBV7-9 to TRBJ2-2; the match to TRBD2 covers 7 bases. CDR3 length: 15 residues. Germline values: CDR1 SEHNR, CDR2 FQNEAQ (reference sequence). Losses at the gene ends were 5 bases for V and 0 bases for J; bases not matched to a gene: 3. As DNA, the CDR3 is TGTGCCAGCAGCAGCGGGACTACGAACACCGGGGAGCTGTTTTTT. It translates to CASSSGTTNTGELFF.